The 22 T cell receptor beta chains listed next were all sequenced from one sample in a study of T-cell reconstitution after alpha-beta-depleted transplantation in children. Unique molecular identifiers were used in preparing the TCRbeta library. One entry per CDR3 protein, called by TCRdb with MiXCR from the PCR reads. The table lists hundreds of thousands of distinct CDR3 sequences, 13% of them singletons. This specimen consisted of PBMCs, mostly from graft donor cells, obtained 360 days after TCRalphabeta/CD19-depleted stem cell transplant. These receptor sequences come from a male patient younger than 18 who had a stem cell transplant for acute myeloid leukemia, so the T cells may come from the graft donor.

This clonotype has only a few counts. V is TRBV15 and J is TRBJ2-7, with 7 bases matching TRBD1. Trimming removed 4 bases from V and 0 bases from J; junction bases left unmatched: 6. Germline V gives CDR1 LNHNV, CDR2 YYDKDF (reference sequence). The CDR3 is made up of 15 amino acids. The CDR3 reads CATSNGQVLSYEQYF. DNA for the CDR3: TGTGCCACCAGCAACGGACAGGTCCTCTCCTACGAGCAGTACTTC.

Only a few counts were recorded for this clonotype. The gene calls are TRBV5-5 and TRBJ2-1; the D is unclear. CDR3 length: 16 amino acids. Germline lookup yields CDR1 SGHKS and CDR2 YYEKEE (reference sequence). Trimming took off 3 bases at V and 3 bases at J, with 16 bases between the two ends. In DNA form, the CDR3 reads TGTGCCAGCAGCTCCTTGACCCCGGCCGTCTACAATGAGCAGTTCTTC. Translated: CASSSLTPAVYNEQFF.

This clonotype has at least ten counts. The chain has TRBV7-3 and TRBJ2-2; 13 bases line up with TRBD2. Germline assignment: CDR1 SGHTA and CDR2 FQGTGA. The V and J ends lost 3 bases and 8 bases, in that order; junction bases with no gene match: 3. The CDR3 has 15 amino acids. CDR3 nucleotides: TGTGCCAGCAGCTTTGGACTAGCGGGAGCAGGGGAGCTGTTTTTT. Protein sequence: CASSFGLAGAGELFF.

The gene calls are TRBV6-5 and TRBJ1-3; D is unclear. CDR3 length: 11 residues. Trimming pared 6 bases from V and 3 bases from J, leaving 3 bases between. The germline gives CDR1 MNHEY, CDR2 SVGAGI. CDR3 amino acids: CASRRGNTIYF. The DNA of the CDR3 is TGTGCCAGCAGACGTGGAAACACCATATATTTT.

This clonotype has a handful of counts. The chain carries TRBV29-1 and TRBJ2-5; D call uncertain. The V gene lost 5 bases and the J gene lost 1 base, with 11 bases spanning the gap. From germline, CDR1 is SQVTM and CDR2 ANQGSEA. This CDR3 is built from 13 residues. CDR3 in DNA: TGCAGCGTTCGAACTTATACCCAAGAGACCCAGTACTTC. Amino acid sequence: CSVRTYTQETQYF.

J is TRBJ1-2 and V is TRBV28; 7 bases match TRBD1. V was pared by 7 bases and J by 2 bases, with 10 bases of the junction left unmatched. This CDR3 has 15 residues. The germline V gene has CDR1 MDHEN and CDR2 SYDVKM. CDR3 sequence reads: CASNQQGWVNYGYTF. In DNA form, the CDR3 reads TGTGCCAGCAACCAACAGGGGTGGGTCAACTATGGCTACACCTTC.

This clonotype was detected many times. The rearrangement links TRBV6-1 to TRBJ2-1; 11 bases fit TRBD2. After removal of 5 bases from V and 5 bases from J, the junction contained 8 bases not matched to a gene. The CDR3 is made up of 16 amino acids. The germline V gene has CDR1 MNHNS and CDR2 SASEGT. CDR3 DNA sequence: TGTGCCAGCAGTATAACCCCGGGACTAGCGGACAATGAGCAGTTCTTC. Protein product: CASSITPGLADNEQFF.

The sample holds many counts of this clonotype. The chain joins TRBV20-1 to TRBJ1-2, with D unclear. The V gene lost 0 bases and the J gene lost 0 bases, with 8 bases spanning the gap. The CDR3 totals 14 residues. Germline assignment: CDR1 DFQATT and CDR2 SNEGSKA (reference sequence). The CDR3 is CSAREGYANYGYTF. The CDR3 DNA reads TGCAGTGCTAGAGAAGGATACGCTAACTATGGCTACACCTTC.

In its sample, this clonotype was seen many times. This rearrangement joins TRBV5-1 to TRBJ2-2; possibly TRBD1 or TRBD2 for D (5 bases each). The germline CDR1 and CDR2 sequences are SGHRS and YFSETQ. The CDR3 is 16 residues long. V lost 2 bases, J lost 1 base, and 12 bases lay in between. CDR3 in amino acids: CASSFIRDLNTGELFF. In nucleotides, the CDR3 is TGCGCCAGCAGCTTTATCAGGGACCTGAACACCGGGGAGCTGTTTTTT.

The table lists this clonotype with many counts. The chain links TRBV20-1 to TRBJ2-7; D not resolved. This CDR3 contains 13 residues. Germline V gene lookup returns CDR1 DFQATT and CDR2 SNEGSKA (reference sequence). Between the trimmed V and J ends, which lost 2 bases and 7 bases, there was a span of 15 bases. DNA for the CDR3: TGCAGTGCTAGAAGGCCTCCCCAGGTGGAGCAGTACTTC. This sequence encodes CSARRPPQVEQYF.

In its sample, this clonotype was seen a few times. V and J are TRBV10-3 and TRBJ2-2, with TRBD2 matching 9 bases. This CDR3 contains 15 residues. V lost 5 bases and J lost 0; bases outside the gene matches: 1. CDR1 and CDR2 from the germline V gene are ENHRY and SYGVKD. In DNA form, the CDR3 reads TGTGCCATCAGTCCTAGCGGGACGAACACCGGGGAGCTGTTTTTT. Protein sequence: CAISPSGTNTGELFF.

In its sample, this clonotype was seen a few times. The chain uses TRBV6-5 and TRBJ1-2; 8 nucleotides line up with TRBD1. This CDR3 spans 14 amino acids. Germline CDR1 MNHEY, CDR2 SVGAGI. V shed 2 bases and J 8 bases; nucleotides not matched to a gene: 7. Here the CDR3 reads CASSYLGQGKGYTF. Written as DNA, the CDR3 is TGTGCCAGCAGTTACCTCGGACAGGGTAAAGGCTACACCTTC.

This clonotype has more than one count but fewer than ten. The chain combines TRBV12-3 or TRBV12-4 with TRBJ1-4, with D hard to call. Trimming pared 6 bases from V and 0 bases from J, leaving 11 bases between. CDR3 length equals 15 residues. This CDR3 is CASSQSRPTNEKLFF. The CDR3 nucleotides read TGTGCCAGCAGCCAATCCCGACCAACTAATGAAAAACTGTTTTTT.

V and J are TRBV7-2 and TRBJ2-1, with 8 bases that match TRBD2. V gave up 3 bases and J gave up 4 bases; unmatched junction bases: 5. CDR1 is SGHTA and CDR2 is FQGNSA in the germline V gene. The CDR3 has 15 residues. The CDR3 spells CASSFGLAVYNEQFF. In DNA, the CDR3 is TGTGCCAGCAGCTTCGGACTAGCAGTATACAATGAGCAGTTCTTC.

The chain has TRBV3-1 and TRBJ2-7, with a tentative D call TRBD1 (5 bases). This CDR3 comprises 15 residues. Trimming removed 0 bases at V and 2 bases at J, with 11 bases between. CDR1 LGHDT and CDR2 YNNKEL come from the germline V gene (reference sequence). In DNA form, the CDR3 reads TGTGCCAGCAGCCAAGAGGCAGGGCTTCCCTACGAGCAGTACTTC. Amino acid sequence: CASSQEAGLPYEQYF.

This clonotype was counted only a few times. This sequence joins TRBV6-5 and TRBJ2-5; the D call may be TRBD1 or TRBD2 (5 bases each). The ends were cut back, 2 bases at V and 5 bases at J, with 9 bases in the middle. The V gene's germline CDR1 is MNHEY and CDR2 SVGAGI. The CDR3 sequence is 13 residues long. In DNA, the CDR3 is TGTGCCAGCAGTTACGCGAGGGGTGAGACCCAGTACTTC. This codes for CASSYARGETQYF.

V usage is TRBV20-1 and J usage is TRBJ2-5, with 10 bases lining up with TRBD2. The length of the CDR3 is 18 residues. Germline assignment: CDR1 DFQATT and CDR2 SNEGSKA (reference sequence). V was pared by 1 base and J by 4 bases, with 15 bases of the junction left unmatched. As DNA, the CDR3 is TGCAGTGCTAGAGTTTCTAGCGGGAGTATACTGGGAGGAGAGACCCAGTACTTC. It specifies CSARVSSGSILGGETQYF.

This clonotype was recorded a few times. The chain employs TRBV2 and TRBJ2-5; the D gene is possibly TRBD2 (5 bases). The CDR3 extends over 13 amino acids. V gave up 5 bases and J gave up 5 bases, with 12 bases separating them. Germline V gene sequence: CDR1 SNHLY, CDR2 FYNNEI. The CDR3 DNA reads as TGTGCCAGCAGTCGGGATACGCGGGAGACCCAGTACTTC. Translation: CASSRDTRETQYF.

This clonotype has more than one count but fewer than ten. The chain has TRBV11-2 and TRBJ2-6; 10 bases map to TRBD1. Germline loops: CDR1 SGHAT, CDR2 FQNNGV. With 5 bases clipped from V and 1 base from J, the junction kept 11 bases outside the gene matches. The CDR3 length is 19 residues. CDR3 sequence: CASSLKGTGDLSGANVLTF. The CDR3 nucleotides read TGTGCCAGCAGCCTTAAAGGGACAGGGGATTTGTCTGGGGCCAACGTCCTGACTTTC.

The chain uses TRBV2 and TRBJ2-1; TRBD1 or TRBD2 may be the D gene (5 bases each). Germline-derived CDR1 and CDR2 are SNHLY and FYNNEI. V lost 3 bases, J lost 4 bases, and 10 bases lay in between. CDR3 size: 14 residues. DNA of the CDR3: TGTGCCAGCAGTGAGGGGGAAGGGTACAATGAGCAGTTCTTC. This gives the protein CASSEGEGYNEQFF.

This CDR3 is CSARAVWAGTDTQYF. The CDR3 DNA sequence: TGCAGTGCTAGAGCGGTTTGGGCTGGCACAGATACGCAGTATTTT. V and J are TRBV20-1 and TRBJ2-3, with D unresolved. The CDR3 consists of 15 residues. Looked up from germline, CDR1 is DFQATT and CDR2 is SNEGSKA (reference sequence). Trimming removed 1 base from V and 1 base from J, with 12 bases in between.

V and J are TRBV20-1 and TRBJ2-7; 7 bases align to TRBD2. The CDR3 totals 16 residues. The germline V gene encodes CDR1 DFQATT and CDR2 SNEGSKA (reference sequence). J was trimmed by 2 bases and V by 3 bases; bases with no gene match: 13. The CDR3 sequence: CSARSPRAGRAYEQYF. In DNA, the CDR3 is TGCAGTGCTAGGTCCCCTCGGGCGGGGAGGGCCTACGAGCAGTACTTC.